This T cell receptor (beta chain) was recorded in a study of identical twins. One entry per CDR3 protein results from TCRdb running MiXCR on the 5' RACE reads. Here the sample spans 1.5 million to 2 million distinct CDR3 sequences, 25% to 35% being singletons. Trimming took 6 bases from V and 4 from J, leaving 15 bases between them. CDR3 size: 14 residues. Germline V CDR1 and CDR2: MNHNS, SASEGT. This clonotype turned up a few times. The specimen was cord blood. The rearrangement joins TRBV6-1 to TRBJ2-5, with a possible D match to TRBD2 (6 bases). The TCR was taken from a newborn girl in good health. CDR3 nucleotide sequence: TGTGCCAGCAGCGCTAGCCGGGAGTTAGAGACCCAGTACTTC. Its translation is CASSASRELETQYF.